The rows below give T cell receptor beta chains drawn from one sample of a study of cytomegalovirus exposure and HLA in healthy donors. The data were produced by immunoSEQ multiplex PCR, yet TCRdb's version contains in-frame clones alone and is incomplete. This sample has some 140,000 clones, with approximately 82% found just once. The sequenced sample was PBMCs. These receptors all come from a man aged 40-49 years in good health and CMV-seronegative. Both conserved end residues are part of each CDR3. The D gene is left open where the match is weak. Clone size is stated in some rows and not others, as once, few, many or a class when expanded.

v_call	j_call	clone_size	d_call	cdr3_aa	cdr3_nt
TRBV7-9	TRBJ2-5	.	TRBD2	CASSSLAGLAGDAQYF	TGTGCCAGCAGCTCCTTAGCCGGACTAGCGGGAGATGCCCAGTACTTC
TRBV14	TRBJ1-6	.	TRBD1	CASSLRGARDSPLHF	TGTGCCAGCAGCCTCAGGGGGGCGCGGGATTCACCCCTCCACTTT
TRBV7-2	TRBJ2-7	.	.	CASSQGFKGEQYF	TGTGCCAGCAGCCAAGGGTTTAAGGGGGAGCAGTACTTC
TRBV30	TRBJ2-2	.	TRBD2	CAWSGSGGYTGELFF	TGTGCCTGGAGTGGCAGCGGGGGTTACACCGGGGAGCTGTTTTTT
TRBV2	TRBJ2-5	.	TRBD2	CASKAGGPSAETQYF	TGTGCCAGCAAAGCGGGGGGGCCTTCGGCTGAGACCCAGTACTTC
TRBV7-2	TRBJ1-2	.	.	CASSTRESPIYTF	TGTGCCAGCAGCACCCGAGAGAGCCCAATCTACACCTTC
TRBV19	TRBJ2-7	.	TRBD2	CASSMGRFPGGYYEQYF	TGTGCCAGTAGTATGGGCAGATTTCCGGGGGGTTACTACGAGCAGTACTTC
TRBV5-6	TRBJ2-5	.	TRBD1	CASSYGTVQETQYF	TGTGCCAGCAGCTACGGGACAGTCCAAGAGACCCAGTACTTC
TRBV5-1	TRBJ2-7	.	TRBD2	CASSLEVAGGPYEQYF	TGCGCCAGCAGCTTGGAGGTAGCGGGAGGGCCCTACGAGCAGTACTTC
TRBV7-9	TRBJ1-5	.	TRBD1	CASSSEGTGTGGNQPQHF	TGTGCCAGCAGCTCGGAAGGGACAGGGACCGGTGGCAATCAGCCCCAGCATTTT
TRBV5-8	TRBJ2-3	.	.	CASSLAQSTDTQYF	TGTGCCAGCAGCTTGGCCCAGAGCACAGATACGCAGTATTTT
TRBV30	TRBJ1-3	.	.	CACDREAGNTIYF	TGTGCCTGCGACAGAGAGGCTGGAAACACCATATATTTT
TRBV29-1	TRBJ2-3	once	.	CSAEGSGGVTDTQYF	TGCAGCGCCGAGGGGAGCGGAGGGGTCACAGATACGCAGTATTTT
TRBV2	TRBJ1-2	.	.	CASRKQGRDRLNYGYTF	TGTGCCAGCAGAAAACAGGGTCGAGACAGGTTGAACTATGGCTACACCTTC
TRBV7-2	TRBJ1-1	.	.	CASSRTRNTEAFF	TGTGCCAGCAGCCGGACACGGAACACTGAAGCTTTCTTT
TRBV21-1	TRBJ1-5	few	.	CASSKEQGDSNQPQHF	TGTGCCAGCAGCAAAGAACAGGGGGATAGCAATCAGCCCCAGCATTTT
TRBV4-3	TRBJ1-5	once	.	CASSPRVGSNQPQHF	TGCGCCAGCAGCCCCAGGGTGGGAAGCAATCAGCCCCAGCATTTT
TRBV2	TRBJ2-1	.	TRBD2	CASSEQERGGKFF	TGTGCCAGCAGTGAGCAGGAGCGGGGGGGCAAATTCTTC
TRBV28	TRBJ1-2	.	.	CASRQGLRGYTF	TGTGCCAGCAGGCAGGGTTTGAGGGGCTACACCTTC
TRBV11-3	TRBJ1-1	.	TRBD1	CASSPTGGDEAFF	TGTGCCAGCAGTCCTACAGGGGGCGATGAAGCTTTCTTT
TRBV7-9	TRBJ1-4	.	TRBD1	CASSPTRTGNDEKLFF	TGTGCCAGCAGCCCTACCCGGACAGGAAACGATGAAAAACTGTTTTTT
TRBV7-3	TRBJ2-3	.	TRBD1	CASSPKAGGGTDTQYF	TGTGCCAGCAGCCCCAAGGCAGGGGGCGGCACAGATACGCAGTATTTT
TRBV20-1	TRBJ1-1	.	.	CSAGDDEAFF	TGCAGTGCCGGGGATGATGAAGCTTTCTTT
TRBV28	TRBJ2-4	.	.	CASSLTSEGNIQYF	TGTGCCAGCAGTCTTACCTCTGAGGGAAACATTCAGTACTTC
TRBV30	TRBJ1-2	.	TRBD1	CAWIEPGAGGIYGYTF	TGTGCCTGGATCGAGCCTGGGGCAGGGGGTATCTATGGCTACACCTTC
TRBV9	TRBJ2-1	.	.	CASSTEPGPLAAAYNEQFF	TGTGCCAGCAGCACCGAACCCGGCCCCTTAGCGGCCGCCTACAATGAGCAGTTCTTC
TRBV7-9	TRBJ2-1	.	.	CASSLELRVEQFF	TGTGCCAGCAGCTTAGAACTCCGCGTGGAGCAGTTCTTC
TRBV28	TRBJ1-2	few	.	CASSLNYGYTF	TGTGCCAGCAGTCTAAACTATGGCTACACCTTC
TRBV5-6	TRBJ2-7	once	.	CASSRGTNNEQYF	TGTGCCAGCAGCAGAGGGACAAATAACGAGCAGTACTTC
TRBV5-5	TRBJ1-5	once	.	CGKGHREEPQHF	TGTGGCAAAGGGCACCGGGAGGAGCCCCAGCATTTT
TRBV5-1	TRBJ1-1	.	.	CASSLSGQGSEAFF	TGCGCCAGCAGCTTGAGTGGCCAGGGGTCTGAAGCTTTCTTT
TRBV28	TRBJ2-7	once	.	CASSRGTDPYEQYF	TGTGCCAGCAGCCGCGGGACGGACCCCTACGAGCAGTACTTC
TRBV7-3	TRBJ1-1	.	.	CASSLMGGGNTEAFF	TGTGCCAGCAGCTTAATGGGAGGAGGAAACACTGAAGCTTTCTTT
TRBV5-1	TRBJ1-2	once	.	CASSLAPGDYGYTF	TGCGCCAGCAGCTTGGCCCCCGGGGACTATGGCTACACCTTC
TRBV5-6	TRBJ2-1	.	TRBD2	CASSLASGYNEQFF	TGTGCCAGCAGCTTGGCTAGCGGGTACAATGAGCAGTTCTTC
TRBV7-9	TRBJ1-1	.	TRBD1	CSSSPGTGEAFF	TGTTCCAGCAGCCCCGGGACAGGTGAAGCTTTCTTT
TRBV9	TRBJ2-2	.	TRBD2	CASSVGLAFANTGELFF	TGTGCCAGCAGCGTGGGACTAGCGTTCGCGAACACCGGGGAGCTGTTTTTT
TRBV28	TRBJ2-2	.	.	CASSSSGSNTGELFF	TGTGCCAGCAGTTCCTCCGGGAGCAACACCGGGGAGCTGTTTTTT
TRBV6-5	TRBJ1-5	.	.	CASSPSGAVQPQHF	TGTGCCAGCAGCCCATCAGGGGCGGTTCAGCCCCAGCATTTT
TRBV19	TRBJ1-2	once	TRBD1	CASSIQRDRGYGYTF	TGTGCCAGCAGTATACAACGGGACAGGGGCTATGGCTACACCTTC
TRBV7-2	TRBJ2-1	.	TRBD2	CASSSGGSGGAGEQFF	TGTGCCAGCAGCTCCGGGGGTAGCGGGGGGGCGGGGGAGCAGTTCTTC
TRBV7-6	TRBJ1-5	.	.	CASSLGEQPQHF	TGTGCCAGCAGCTTAGGGGAGCAGCCCCAGCATTTT
TRBV27	TRBJ2-7	.	TRBD2	CASSLAGGPDLNEQYF	TGTGCCAGCAGCTTAGCGGGAGGGCCGGACCTGAACGAGCAGTACTTC
TRBV6-5	TRBJ1-5	.	.	CASSSGLGEQPQHF	TGTGCCAGCAGTTCAGGCCTCGGGGAACAGCCCCAGCATTTT
TRBV7-2	TRBJ2-2	.	.	CASSLESTGELFF	TGTGCCAGCAGCTTAGAGAGCACCGGGGAGCTGTTTTTT
TRBV19	TRBJ2-5	.	TRBD2	CASSPSGGPETQYF	TGTGCCAGTAGCCCCTCGGGGGGGCCGGAGACCCAGTACTTC
TRBV14	TRBJ1-6	.	.	CASSQDGVWNSPLHF	TGTGCCAGCAGCCAAGACGGGGTTTGGAATTCACCCCTCCACTTT
TRBV28	TRBJ1-5	.	.	CASTFTGSGQPQHF	TGTGCCAGCACTTTTACAGGGTCTGGTCAGCCCCAGCATTTT
TRBV5-4	TRBJ2-7	.	TRBD1	CASSSGTVVYEQYF	TGTGCCAGCAGCTCCGGGACAGTAGTTTACGAGCAGTACTTC
TRBV2	TRBJ1-5	.	TRBD1	CASSAQTGGNQPQHF	TGTGCCAGCAGTGCCCAGACAGGGGGCAATCAGCCCCAGCATTTT
TRBV5-1	TRBJ1-6	.	.	CASSLEGSNSPLHF	TGCGCCAGCAGCTTGGAAGGGAGTAATTCACCCCTCCACTTT
TRBV7-2	TRBJ2-1	.	.	CASSLVFTRAAYNEQFF	TGTGCCAGCAGCTTAGTGTTTACCAGGGCGGCCTACAATGAGCAGTTCTTC
TRBV6-4	TRBJ1-1	few	.	CASSGQENTEAFF	TGTGCCAGCAGTGGACAAGAGAACACTGAAGCTTTCTTT
TRBV2	TRBJ2-1	.	.	CASSWGGNEQFF	TGTGCCAGTAGTTGGGGCGGCAATGAGCAGTTCTTC
TRBV30	TRBJ2-1	few	.	CAWSVLAEQFF	TGTGCCTGGAGTGTACTTGCGGAGCAGTTCTTC